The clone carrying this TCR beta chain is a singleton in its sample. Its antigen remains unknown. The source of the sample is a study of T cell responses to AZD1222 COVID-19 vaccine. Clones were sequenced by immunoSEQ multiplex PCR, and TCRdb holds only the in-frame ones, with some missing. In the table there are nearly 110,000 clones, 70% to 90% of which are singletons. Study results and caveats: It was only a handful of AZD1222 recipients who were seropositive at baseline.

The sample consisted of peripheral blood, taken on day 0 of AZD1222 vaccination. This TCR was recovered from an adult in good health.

This CDR3 reads CASSLTDSRYGYTF. The CDR3 coding sequence is TGCGCCAGCAGCTTGACGGACAGTCGCTATGGCTACACCTTC. The chain couples TRBV5-1 to TRBJ1-2; possibly TRBD1 for D (6 bases). The CDR3 consists of 14 residues. The V gene lost 1 base and the J gene lost 4 bases, with 11 bases spanning the gap. Germline V lookup: CDR1 SGHRS, CDR2 YFSETQ.